What follows is one T cell receptor beta chain and its context. The CDR3 has 14 residues. V was shortened by 3 bases and J by 2 bases, with 10 bases between the two germline ends. Germline V gives CDR1 SGHNT, CDR2 YYREEE (reference sequence). The data were taken from a study of T-cell memory formation after mild COVID-19. From 5'RACE with constant-segment primers came TCR alpha and TCR beta cDNA libraries that carried sample barcodes and UMIs. Via MiXCR, TCRdb re-called the 5' RACE reads, giving one row per CDR3 protein. This sample has about 320,000 distinct CDR3 sequences, with roughly an eighth found just once.

The rearrangement uses TRBV5-4 and TRBJ2-3; D uncertain. The TCR originated in a man in his late teens or twenties who had mild COVID-19 (a few samples of this study predate the infection). Cell type and time point are not known. The specimen sequenced was PBMCs or a T cell subset sorted from them (not recorded which). CDR3 sequence reads: CASSSKQITDTQYF. The CDR3, as DNA: TGTGCCAGCAGCTCGAAACAGATCACAGATACGCAGTATTTT.